The clone carrying this T cell receptor (beta chain) has only a few counts. This entry comes from a study of blood T cell repertoires in COVID-19. Study context: Spain, Italy and the United States supplied samples that represented acute and convalescent COVID-19. T cells, B-cell-depleted T cells, or PBMCs provided the cDNA or gDNA that served as material.

Per the original methods: Counts of nucleated cells, estimated from reference gene primer amplification, were obtained. Assay: immunoSEQ multiplex PCR; the TCRdb copy retains only in-frame clones and omits some. The DNA gave D and trimming, while V, J and clone size come from that table. The table includes about 220,000 clones, around four fifths detected once. V was pared by 0 bases and J by 8 bases, with 19 bases between. This CDR3 is built from 16 residues. Germline lookup yields CDR1 LGHDT and CDR2 YNNKEL (reference sequence). Sequences were obtained from peripheral blood. The chain carries TRBV3-1 (or the pseudogene TRBV3-2) and TRBJ1-2; tentative D call: TRBD1 (5 bases). The source of this sequence is a woman aged 55 to 70 who had recovered from COVID-19. The CDR3 protein is CASSQDRRGGLGGYTF. In nucleotides, the CDR3 is TGTGCCAGCAGCCAAGATAGGAGGGGCGGTTTAGGCGGCTACACCTTC.